The rows below give T cell receptor beta chains drawn from one sample of a study of tumor-infiltrating lymphocytes in localized non-small cell lung cancer. Data came from immunoSEQ multiplex PCR; TCRdb stores just in-frame clones and leaves some out. This table has about 7,000 clones, around two thirds appearing once. The sample was uninvolved lung tissue not adjacent to the tumor. The receptors stem from a human donor with non-small cell lung cancer. The CDR3 runs from the conserved cysteine through the conserved F or W. A D gene is named only where the DNA matches it firmly. Clone size is shown for a subset of rows, as once, few, many or a class of expanded clone.

few TRBJ2-3 TRBV2 TRBD2 CASSELAGGSTDTQYF TGTGCCAGCAGCGAACTAGCGGGGGGGAGCACAGATACGCAGTATTTT
NA TRBJ1-1 TRBV7-6 TRBD1 CASSLGTGSNTEAFF TGTGCCAGCAGCTTAGGGACAGGGTCGAACACTGAAGCTTTCTTT
once TRBJ2-1 TRBV7-7 NA CASSLATSNEQFF TGTGCTAGCAGCTTGGCGACCTCCAATGAGCAGTTCTTC
NA TRBJ2-3 TRBV21-1 NA CASSKNKDRGSDTQYF TGTGCCAGCAGCAAAAATAAGGACAGGGGTTCAGATACGCAGTATTTT
NA TRBJ2-7 TRBV30 NA CAWILRGPTYEQYF TGTGCCTGGATACTCAGGGGACCAACCTACGAGCAGTACTTC
NA TRBJ2-7 TRBV7-9 NA CASSLVSGPGVEQYF TGTGCCAGCAGCTTAGTAAGCGGGCCAGGGGTCGAGCAGTACTTC
NA TRBJ2-7 TRBV7-2 TRBD1 CASSLDRAGGISYEQYF TGTGCCAGCAGCTTAGACCGCGCAGGGGGTATATCTTACGAGCAGTACTTC
NA TRBJ2-2 TRBV11-3 NA CASSSRTQGITGELFF TGTGCCAGCAGCTCGCGAACACAGGGTATCACCGGGGAGCTGTTTTTT
NA TRBJ2-3 TRBV6-1 TRBD2 CASSLSGARSDTQYF TGTGCCAGCAGTTTGAGCGGGGCTAGGTCAGATACGCAGTATTTT
NA TRBJ2-3 TRBV19 TRBD2 CASSDWDYTDTQYF TGTGCCAGTAGTGACTGGGACTACACAGATACGCAGTATTTT
NA TRBJ1-6 TRBV7-9 TRBD1 CASSPGGQYNSPLHF TGTGCCAGCAGCCCAGGGGGACAATATAATTCACCCCTCCACTTT
NA TRBJ2-5 TRBV19 TRBD1 CASSTNTGGTETQYF TGTGCCAGTAGTACCAACACAGGGGGCACGGAGACCCAGTACTTC
once TRBJ2-1 TRBV7-3 NA CASSKGPDQYNEQFF TGTGCCAGCAGCAAGGGCCCCGACCAATACAATGAGCAGTTCTTC
NA TRBJ1-3 TRBV10-3 NA CAISETGSGNTIYF TGTGCCATCAGTGAGACAGGGTCTGGAAACACCATATATTTT
NA TRBJ2-5 TRBV6-5 NA CASSYGYPRETQYF TGTGCCAGCAGTTACGGATACCCCCGGGAGACCCAGTACTTC
NA TRBJ2-2 TRBV7-3 NA CASSSTPSINTGELFF TGTGCCAGCAGCTCGACCCCTAGTATTAACACCGGGGAGCTGTTTTTT
NA TRBJ2-3 TRBV10-3 NA CAISESNPTDTQYF TGTGCCATCAGTGAGTCGAACCCTACAGATACGCAGTATTTT
NA TRBJ1-5 TRBV6-6 NA CASNEYSNQPQHF TGTGCCAGCAACGAGTATAGCAATCAGCCCCAGCATTTT
NA TRBJ2-5 TRBV2 NA CASSELVTGLVETQYF TGTGCCAGCAGTGAATTAGTAACAGGGTTGGTGGAGACCCAGTACTTC
NA TRBJ1-3 TRBV2 NA CASSAQGFGNTIYF TGTGCCAGCAGCGCCCAGGGTTTTGGAAACACCATATATTTT
NA TRBJ2-6 TRBV4-3 TRBD1 CASSQDRGSGANVLTF TGCGCCAGCAGCCAAGACAGGGGGTCTGGGGCCAACGTCCTGACTTTC
NA TRBJ2-7 TRBV7-9 TRBD1 CASSSHTTGTDSYEQYF TGTGCCAGCAGCTCACACACCACAGGGACAGACTCCTACGAGCAGTACTTC
NA TRBJ1-1 TRBV28 TRBD1 CASSPRGTGNTEAFF TGTGCCAGCAGTCCCAGGGGGACAGGGAACACTGAAGCTTTCTTT